This T cell receptor beta chain was identified in a study of cytomegalovirus exposure and HLA in healthy donors. Both 60 Vbeta primers and 13 Jbeta primers went into the PCR. TCRdb's copy holds only in-frame clones and misses some; the assay was immunoSEQ multiplex PCR. The sample lists around 160,000 clones; around four fifths were seen once. Trimming removed 0 bases from V and 4 bases from J, with 4 bases in between. The CDR3 spans 13 residues. The V gene's germline CDR1 is ENHRY and CDR2 SYGVKD. Study results and limitations: Sequences of the TCR beta chain were said to predict the HLA-A and HLA-B alleles of most subjects accurately. It was assumed in the presence/absence analyses that sequencing depth was roughly uniform across donors. Later analysis indicated greater clonal expansion among HLA-associated TCR beta chains than among equally common other chains.

Points on this clone: The antigen is undetermined.

This chain links TRBV10-3 with TRBJ1-5; D gene uncertain. The sequence came from a man aged 18 to 30 in good health and CMV-seropositive. Material: PBMCs. The CDR3 bases are TGTGCCATCAGTGAGTCGCTAAATCAGCCCCAGCATTTT. Amino acids: CAISESLNQPQHF.